These 18 T cell receptor beta chains were sequenced from one sample in a study of spatial heterogeneity in lung cancer (dated by TCRdb to about 2019). The full study reports these points: A correlation was observed between the number of expanded intratumoral alpha and beta TCRs and the tumor nonsynonymous mutation count.

The time point label, as the study defines it: sample taken at primary tumor resection. For these receptors, no antigen is known. The library was generated by 5' RACE. The sequencer listed for this sample is NextSeq 500. Through fastp at Q25 and MiXCR, TCRdb rebuilt clones from the public reads, retaining in-frame beta chains. Under each unique CDR3 protein, matching rows form one entry showing the most common genes and DNA. The sample includes approximately 13,000 distinct CDR3 sequences, with 4.5% to 5.5% observed a single time. Approximately 26% of the sample comes from the top ten. The source material was lung tumor tissue, sampled at surgery. The receptor source for this set is a male donor with early-stage non-small cell lung cancer.

Within the sample, this clonotype is medium-sized. Within a library made for alpha chains, this beta chain is off target, and its count is uninformative. V and J are TRBV6-2 or TRBV6-3 and TRBJ2-3; unclear D gene. CDR3 length: 13 amino acids. CDR1 and CDR2 from the germline V gene are MNHEY and SVGEGT. V lost 2 bases, J lost 6 bases, and 9 bases lay in between. The CDR3 DNA is TGTGCCAGCAGTTACCACTCAACGGATACGCAGTATTTT. It translates to CASSYHSTDTQYF.

This clonotype was counted many times. This beta chain is an unintended read in a library built for alpha chains; its size means little. V gene TRBV29-1 combines with J gene TRBJ1-3; no definite D call. The germline V gene has CDR1 SQVTM and CDR2 ANQGSEA. Trimming removed 6 bases from V and 0 bases from J, with 6 bases in between. This CDR3 region has 12 residues. DNA for the CDR3: TGCAGCGTCGTGTACTCTGGAAACACCATATATTTT. It translates to CSVVYSGNTIYF.

A few counts support this clonotype. Found in a library prepared for alpha chains, this beta chain is an off-target read, and its abundance has little meaning. This sequence joins TRBV6-5 and TRBJ1-6; D is possibly TRBD1 (6 bases). Between the trimmed V and J ends, which lost 2 bases and 3 bases, there was a span of 14 bases. Looked up from germline, CDR1 is MNHEY and CDR2 is SVGAGI. The CDR3 runs 17 residues. The CDR3 DNA follows: TGTGCCAGCAGTTACGACGTAAGCAGGGGCTATAATTCACCCCTCCACTTT. This sequence encodes CASSYDVSRGYNSPLHF.

By sample fraction, this clonotype is medium-sized. The size of this beta chain means little, since it is a stray read in a library made for alpha chains. The chain recombines TRBV7-9 with TRBJ2-7; 7 bases are a match to TRBD2. V was pared by 4 bases and J by 3 bases, with 3 bases of the junction left unmatched. The CDR3 length is 13 residues. Germline V gene lookup returns CDR1 SEHNR and CDR2 FQNEAQ (reference sequence). Here the CDR3 reads CASSSPGGYEQYF. Here the CDR3 DNA reads TGTGCCAGCAGCTCCCCGGGGGGCTACGAGCAGTACTTC. Full variable domain (remainder filled in from reference TRBV7-9 and TRBJ2-7): DTGVSQNPRHKITKRGQNVTFRCDPISEHNRLYWYRQTLGQGPEFLTYFQNEAQLEKSRLLSDRFSAERPKGSFSTLEIQRTEQGDSAMYLCASSSPGGYEQYFGPGTRLTVT.

This clonotype was seen repeatedly, ten times or more. With the library built for alpha chains, this beta chain is off target and its frequency is not meaningful. J is TRBJ1-2 and V is TRBV18, with unresolved D. Germline V gene sequence: CDR1 KGHSH, CDR2 LQKENI. Trimming stripped 0 bases from V and 4 bases from J, with 9 bases between. The CDR3 covers 14 residues. The DNA of the CDR3 is TGTGCCAGCTCACCACCAGCAGACTCCTATGGCTACACCTTC. As protein: CASSPPADSYGYTF.

Concerning this clonotype itself: A library prepared for alpha chains yielded this beta chain as an off-target read; its size is of little meaning. The chain carries TRBV5-1 and TRBJ1-3, with D unresolved. The CDR3 extends over 15 amino acids. Deletions cut 4 bases from V and 2 bases from J, with 13 bases between. The germline CDR1 and CDR2 sequences are SGHRS and YFSETQ. The CDR3 sequence: CASSPTAGAGNTIYF. The CDR3 nucleotides are TGCGCCAGCAGCCCCACCGCTGGGGCTGGAAACACCATATATTTT.

This clonotype was seen at least ten times. This beta chain is an off-target read within a library intended for alpha chains, so its frequency means little. This rearrangement joins TRBV18 to TRBJ2-3; 7 bases are a match to TRBD2. The germline CDR1 and CDR2 sequences are KGHSH and LQKENI. The CDR3 loop spans 17 amino acids. J was trimmed by 4 bases and V by 3 bases; bases with no gene match: 13. The chain's CDR3 is CASSPGLVSGSADTQYF. The CDR3 nucleotides read TGTGCCAGCTCACCCGGACTAGTCTCGGGATCGGCAGATACGCAGTATTTT.

Concerning this clonotype itself: The library was built for alpha chains, so this beta chain is an off-target read and its size means little. The J gene is TRBJ2-3, the V gene TRBV30; unclear D gene. The length of the CDR3 is 13 residues. Germline-derived CDR1 and CDR2 are GTSNPN and SVGIG (reference sequence). Trimming took off 5 bases at V and 0 bases at J, with 9 bases between the two ends. CDR3 region: CAWQLSSTDTQYF. CDR3 coding DNA: TGTGCCTGGCAGTTATCTAGCACAGATACGCAGTATTTT.

Note on this clonotype: As an off-target read in a library built for alpha chains, this beta chain has a frequency of little significance. The chain links TRBV15 to TRBJ2-3; the match to TRBD2 covers 14 bases. The CDR3 runs to 20 residues. Germline values: CDR1 LNHNV, CDR2 YYDKDF (reference sequence). V was clipped by 4 bases and J by 1 base; unmatched bases: 13. The CDR3 region is CATSTGLAGGSSGGTDTQYF. The CDR3 DNA is TGTGCCACCAGCACTGGACTAGCGGGGGGAAGCTCCGGCGGCACAGATACGCAGTATTTT.

This clonotype came up many times. This beta chain lies outside the target of a library built for alpha chains; its clone size means little. The gene calls are TRBV11-2 and TRBJ2-3; TRBD2 matches 10 bases. This CDR3 is built from 18 residues. V lost 7 bases, J lost 2 bases, and 15 bases stayed unmatched. The germline V gene encodes CDR1 SGHAT and CDR2 FQNNGV. DNA of the CDR3: TGTGCCAGCACCTCCCCGAACATAGCGGGGGGCCTCACAGATACGCAGTATTTT. Its protein product is CASTSPNIAGGLTDTQYF.

This clonotype was found many times. This beta chain is an off-target read within a library intended for alpha chains, so its frequency means little. The V call is TRBV29-1, the J call TRBJ2-3; 7 nucleotides align to TRBD1. The CDR3 length is 13 residues. The germline gives CDR1 SQVTM, CDR2 ANQGSEA. V dropped 7 bases and J dropped 2; count of bases not matched to a gene: 6. CDR3 sequence: CSGYRGYTDTQYF. The CDR3 DNA follows: TGCAGCGGGTACAGGGGATACACAGATACGCAGTATTTT.

This clonotype appeared many times. In a library made to pick up alpha chains, this beta chain is a stray read with a size that means little. This chain uses TRBV6-5 with TRBJ2-3; D ambiguous. Germline CDR1 and CDR2: MNHEY and SVGAGI. CDR3 length: 11 amino acids. V was pared by 2 bases and J by 6 bases, with 3 bases between. CDR3 in DNA: TGTGCCAGCAGTTACGGGGATACGCAGTATTTT. This translates into CASSYGDTQYF.

With respect to this clonotype: In a library made to pick up alpha chains, this beta chain is a stray read with a size that means little. This chain connects TRBV3-1 to TRBJ1-4; D perhaps matches TRBD1 (5 bases). This CDR3 comprises 17 residues. Germline V gene data show CDR1 as LGHDT and CDR2 as YNNKEL (reference sequence). Trimming stripped 4 bases from V and 4 bases from J, with 19 bases between. The CDR3 DNA reads as TGTGCCAGCAGCCGAGGGGTCGACCGTAAGGGTAATGAAAAACTGTTTTTT. This encodes CASSRGVDRKGNEKLFF. Combining the CDR3 with reference TRBV3-1 and TRBJ1-4 gives the whole variable domain DTAVSQTPKYLVTQMGNDKSIKCEQNLGHDTMYWYKQDSKKFLKIMFSYNNKELIINETVPNRFSPKSPDKAHLNLHINSLELGDSAVYFCASSRGVDRKGNEKLFFGSGTQLSVL.

This clonotype came up many times. Within a library made for alpha chains, this beta chain is off target, and its count is uninformative. The chain uses TRBV6-6 and TRBJ1-3; D uncertain. CDR3 length: 16 residues. Trimming stripped 2 bases from V and 0 bases from J, with 11 bases between. Germline loops: CDR1 MNHNY, CDR2 SVGAGI (reference sequence). The CDR3 coding sequence is TGTGCCAGCAGTTACCCCGTGGCCATCTCTGGAAACACCATATATTTT. Amino acid sequence: CASSYPVAISGNTIYF.

This clonotype has ten or more counts. This beta chain represents an off-target read in a library built for alpha chains; its size is of limited meaning. The chain joins TRBV6-2 or TRBV6-3 to TRBJ2-7; D possibly matches TRBD1 or TRBD2 (5 bases each). The CDR3 contains 13 residues. Germline loops: CDR1 MNHEY, CDR2 SVGEGT. V lost 5 bases to trimming and J lost 5 bases, with 13 bases between them. The DNA of the CDR3 is TGTGCCAGCAGTCGGGGACGGTGGGACGAGCAGTACTTC. Its protein is CASSRGRWDEQYF.

This clonotype has a count of ten or more. This beta chain is an off-target read within a library intended for alpha chains, so its frequency means little. The rearrangement uses TRBV9 and TRBJ2-1, with 7 bases lining up with TRBD2. The CDR3 totals 16 residues. CDR1 is SGDLS, CDR2 YYNGEE, per germline. V dropped 4 bases and J dropped 3; count of bases not matched to a gene: 10. This CDR3 reads CASSIQGLSIYNEQFF. CDR3 in DNA: TGTGCCAGCAGCATTCAGGGACTATCGATCTACAATGAGCAGTTCTTC.

This clonotype appeared many times. A library prepared for alpha chains yielded this beta chain as an off-target read; its size is of little meaning. The chain links TRBV25-1 to TRBJ1-2; maybe TRBD1 (6 bases). This CDR3 comprises 14 residues. The germline V gene encodes CDR1 MGHDK and CDR2 SYGVNS. The V gene lost 2 bases and the J gene lost 2 bases, with 9 bases spanning the gap. The CDR3 sequence is CASSEAGANYGYTF. The CDR3 bases are TGTGCCAGCAGTGAAGCAGGGGCGAACTATGGCTACACCTTC.

With respect to this clonotype: A library made for alpha chains picked up this beta chain off target, so its size means little. J is TRBJ2-6 and V is TRBV5-1, with a weak D call TRBD2 (6 bases). The CDR3 is made up of 18 amino acids. CDR1 and CDR2 (germline): SGHRS, YFSETQ. Deletions cut 0 bases from V and 0 bases from J, with 13 bases between. CDR3 sequence (DNA): TGCGCCAGCAGCTTGGCGCGGGACTCATACTCTGGGGCCAACGTCCTGACTTTC. This encodes CASSLARDSYSGANVLTF.